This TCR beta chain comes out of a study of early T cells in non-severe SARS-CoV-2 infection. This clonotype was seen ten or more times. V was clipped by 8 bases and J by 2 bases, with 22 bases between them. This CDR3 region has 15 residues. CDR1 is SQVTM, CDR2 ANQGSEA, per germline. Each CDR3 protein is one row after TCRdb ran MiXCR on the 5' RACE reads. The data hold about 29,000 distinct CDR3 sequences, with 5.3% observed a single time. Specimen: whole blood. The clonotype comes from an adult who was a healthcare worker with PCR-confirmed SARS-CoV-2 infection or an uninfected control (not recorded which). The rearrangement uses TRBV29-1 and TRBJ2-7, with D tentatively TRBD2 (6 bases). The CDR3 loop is CSLTPPLTGAYEQYF. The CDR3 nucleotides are TGCAGCCTCACTCCCCCGCTGACGGGAGCCTACGAGCAGTACTTC.